The TCR beta chain under discussion was sequenced for a study of human T cells and chemical hapten exposure. Time point of the sample: pre-sensitization, week 0. Treatment here: therapeutic diphenylcyclopropenone sensitization with weekly scalp DPC. Blood sampling preceded each patch test application. RNA extraction used unfractionated whole blood as the source of total RNA. From the RACE reads, TCRdb called clonotypes with MiXCR, one entry per CDR3 protein. This table has 150,000 to 200,000 distinct CDR3 sequences, roughly 30% appearing once. Germline loops: CDR1 SQVTM, CDR2 ANQGSEA. The CDR3 runs to 12 residues. V lost 4 bases and J 4 bases, leaving 10 bases between the germline ends.

This rearrangement joins TRBV29-1 to TRBJ2-5, with D perhaps TRBD2 (6 bases). This clonotype was sampled from a woman under 40 with alopecia areata. Some clones in this sample may be carry-over from other donors' samples. The sample here was whole blood, taken in connection with sensitization to the hapten diphenylcyclopropenone (DPC). CDR3 sequence: CSVVERAETQYF. The CDR3 DNA reads TGCAGCGTTGTGGAGCGGGCAGAGACCCAGTACTTC.